This TCR beta chain is from a study of human T cells and chemical hapten exposure. TCRdb recomputed calls from the RACE reads with MiXCR, one row per CDR3 protein. The data hold about 51,000 distinct CDR3 sequences, with roughly 8.8% observed a single time. This clonotype turned up a few times. This sample's time point: pre-sensitization, week 0. Documented treatment: therapeutic diphenylcyclopropenone sensitization with weekly scalp DPC. Germline values: CDR1 SQVTM, CDR2 ANQGSEA. CDR3 length: 14 amino acids. The V end was cut by 4 bases, the J end by 3 bases, with 12 bases between. The source was whole blood, collected in connection with sensitization to the hapten diphenylcyclopropenone (DPC). This receptor was taken from a woman aged 40 to 50 with alopecia areata. Some clones in this sample may be carry-over from other donors' samples. This chain uses TRBV29-1 with TRBJ2-2, with D possibly being TRBD1 (6 bases). CDR3 region: CSVVLGGDTGELFF. The CDR3 region has the DNA TGCAGCGTTGTGTTAGGGGGAGACACCGGGGAGCTGTTTTTT.